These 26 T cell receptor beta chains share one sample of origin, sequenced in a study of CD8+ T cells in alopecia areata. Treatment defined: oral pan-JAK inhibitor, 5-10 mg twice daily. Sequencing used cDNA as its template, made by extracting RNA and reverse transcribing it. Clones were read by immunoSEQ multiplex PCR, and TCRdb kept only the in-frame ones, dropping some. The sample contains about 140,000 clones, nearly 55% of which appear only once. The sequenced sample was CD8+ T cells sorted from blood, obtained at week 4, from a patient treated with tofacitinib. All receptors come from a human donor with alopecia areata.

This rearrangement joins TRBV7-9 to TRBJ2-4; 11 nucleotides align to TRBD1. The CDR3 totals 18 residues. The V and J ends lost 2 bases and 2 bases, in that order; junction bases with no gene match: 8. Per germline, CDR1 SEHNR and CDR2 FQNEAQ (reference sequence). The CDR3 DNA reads TGTGCCAGCAGCTTATACTACGGACAGGGGGCGTCCAAAAACATTCAGTACTTC. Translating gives CASSLYYGQGASKNIQYF.

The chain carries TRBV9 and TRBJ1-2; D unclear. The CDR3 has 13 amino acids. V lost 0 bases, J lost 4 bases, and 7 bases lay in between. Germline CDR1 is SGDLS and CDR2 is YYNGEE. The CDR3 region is CASSVGSLYGYTF. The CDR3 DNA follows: TGTGCCAGCAGCGTAGGTTCCCTCTATGGCTACACCTTC.

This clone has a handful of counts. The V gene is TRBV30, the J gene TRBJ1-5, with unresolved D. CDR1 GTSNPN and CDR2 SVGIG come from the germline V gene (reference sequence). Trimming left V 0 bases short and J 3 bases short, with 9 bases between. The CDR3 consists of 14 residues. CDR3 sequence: CAWSVATVNQPQHF. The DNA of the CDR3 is TGTGCCTGGAGTGTTGCCACCGTCAATCAGCCCCAGCATTTT.

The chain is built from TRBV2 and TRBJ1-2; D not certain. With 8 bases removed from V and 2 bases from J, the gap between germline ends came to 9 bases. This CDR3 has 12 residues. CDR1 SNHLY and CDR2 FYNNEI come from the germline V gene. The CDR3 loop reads CASGLGNYGYTF. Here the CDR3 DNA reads TGTGCCAGCGGGCTGGGGAACTATGGCTACACCTTC.

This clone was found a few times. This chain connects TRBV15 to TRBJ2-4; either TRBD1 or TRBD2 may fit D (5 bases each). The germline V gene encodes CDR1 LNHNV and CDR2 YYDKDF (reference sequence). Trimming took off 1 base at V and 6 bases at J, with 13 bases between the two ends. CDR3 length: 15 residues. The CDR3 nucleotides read TGTGCCACCAGCAGAGTAAAGGGACGCGGAAACATTCAGTACTTC. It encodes CATSRVKGRGNIQYF.

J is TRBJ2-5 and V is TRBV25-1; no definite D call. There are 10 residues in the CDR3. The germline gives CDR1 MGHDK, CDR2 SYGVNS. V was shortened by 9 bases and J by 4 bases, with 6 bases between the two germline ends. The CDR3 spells CASWGETQYF. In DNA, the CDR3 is TGTGCCAGTTGGGGAGAGACCCAGTACTTC.

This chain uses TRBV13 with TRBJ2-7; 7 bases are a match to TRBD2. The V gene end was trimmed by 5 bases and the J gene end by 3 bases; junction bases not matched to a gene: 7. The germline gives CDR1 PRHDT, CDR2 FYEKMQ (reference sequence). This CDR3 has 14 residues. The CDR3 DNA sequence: TGTGCCAGCAGCGCCTTAACGGGGGGCTACGAGCAGTACTTC. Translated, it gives CASSALTGGYEQYF.

CDR3 coding DNA: TGTGCCAGCAGCTTGAGCGGCGGGAACACTGAAGCTTTCTTT. Translation: CASSLSGGNTEAFF. The chain combines TRBV5-6 with TRBJ1-1; D gene uncertain. The V and J ends lost 1 base and 1 base respectively, with 8 bases between them. Germline CDR1 and CDR2: SGHDT and YYEEEE. The CDR3 contains 14 residues.

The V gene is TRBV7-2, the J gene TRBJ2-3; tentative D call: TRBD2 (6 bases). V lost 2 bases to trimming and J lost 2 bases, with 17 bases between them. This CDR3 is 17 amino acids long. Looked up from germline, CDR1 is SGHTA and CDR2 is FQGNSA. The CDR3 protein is CASSLTGGRPPTDTQYF. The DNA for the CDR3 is TGTGCCAGCAGCTTAACCGGGGGACGACCCCCCACAGATACGCAGTATTTT.

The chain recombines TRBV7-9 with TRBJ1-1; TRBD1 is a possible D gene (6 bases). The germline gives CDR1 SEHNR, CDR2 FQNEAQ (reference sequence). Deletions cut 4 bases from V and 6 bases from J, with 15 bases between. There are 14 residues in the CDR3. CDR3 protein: CASSYSSGGAEAFF. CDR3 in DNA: TGTGCCAGCAGCTATAGCAGCGGGGGCGCTGAAGCTTTCTTT. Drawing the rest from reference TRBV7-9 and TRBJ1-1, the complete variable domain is DTGVSQNPRHKITKRGQNVTFRCDPISEHNRLYWYRQTLGQGPEFLTYFQNEAQLEKSRLLSDRFSAERPKGSFSTLEIQRTEQGDSAMYLCASSYSSGGAEAFFGQGTRLTVV.

CDR3 protein: CASSALDGYGYTF. Here the CDR3 DNA reads TGTGCCAGCAGCGCCCTCGACGGTTACGGCTACACCTTC. The gene calls are TRBV9 and TRBJ1-2; no definite D call. CDR3 length equals 13 residues. From germline, CDR1 is SGDLS and CDR2 YYNGEE. Trimming left V 3 bases short and J 8 bases short, with 14 bases between.

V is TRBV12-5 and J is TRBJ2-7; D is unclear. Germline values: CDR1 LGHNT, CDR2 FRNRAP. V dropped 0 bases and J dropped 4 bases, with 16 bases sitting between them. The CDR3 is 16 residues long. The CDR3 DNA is TGTGCTAGTGGTTTGGTAGGGCAGGCAAGAGTTTACGAGCAGTACTTC. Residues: CASGLVGQARVYEQYF.

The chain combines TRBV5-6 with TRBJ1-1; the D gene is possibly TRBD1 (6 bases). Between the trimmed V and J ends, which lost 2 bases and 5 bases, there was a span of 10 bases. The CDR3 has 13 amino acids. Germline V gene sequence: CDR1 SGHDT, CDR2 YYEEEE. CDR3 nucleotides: TGTGCCAGCAGCTTAACAGGGTTAACTGAAGCTTTCTTT. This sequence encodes CASSLTGLTEAFF.

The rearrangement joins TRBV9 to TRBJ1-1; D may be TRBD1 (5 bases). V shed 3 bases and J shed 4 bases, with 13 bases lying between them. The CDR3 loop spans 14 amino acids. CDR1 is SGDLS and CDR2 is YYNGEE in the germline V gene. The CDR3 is CASSEGSSGTEAFF. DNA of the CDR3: TGTGCCAGCAGCGAGGGGTCGTCTGGCACTGAAGCTTTCTTT.

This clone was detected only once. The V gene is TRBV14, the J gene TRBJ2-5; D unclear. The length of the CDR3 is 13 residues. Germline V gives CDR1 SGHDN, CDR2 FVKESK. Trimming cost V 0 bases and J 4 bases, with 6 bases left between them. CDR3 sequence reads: CASSQDGGETQYF. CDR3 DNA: TGTGCCAGCAGCCAAGACGGTGGAGAGACCCAGTACTTC. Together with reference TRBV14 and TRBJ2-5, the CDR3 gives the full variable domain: EAGVTQFPSHSVIEKGQTVTLRCDPISGHDNLYWYRRVMGKEIKFLLHFVKESKQDESGMPNNRFLAERTGGTYSTLKVQPAELEDSGVYFCASSQDGGETQYFGPGTRLLVL.

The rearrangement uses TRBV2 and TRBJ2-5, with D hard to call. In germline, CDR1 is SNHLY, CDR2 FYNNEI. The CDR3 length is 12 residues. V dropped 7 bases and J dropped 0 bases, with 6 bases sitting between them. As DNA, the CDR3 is TGTGCCAGCACAGACTACCAAGAGACCCAGTACTTC. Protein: CASTDYQETQYF.

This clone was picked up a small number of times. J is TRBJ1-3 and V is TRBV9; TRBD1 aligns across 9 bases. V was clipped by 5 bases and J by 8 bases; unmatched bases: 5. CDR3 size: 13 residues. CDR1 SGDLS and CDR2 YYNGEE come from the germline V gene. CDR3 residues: CASRGQGEDTIYF. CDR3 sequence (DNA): TGTGCCAGCAGGGGACAGGGTGAAGACACCATATATTTT.

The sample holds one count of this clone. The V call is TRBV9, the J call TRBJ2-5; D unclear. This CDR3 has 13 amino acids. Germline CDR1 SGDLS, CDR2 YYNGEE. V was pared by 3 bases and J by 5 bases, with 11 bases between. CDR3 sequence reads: CASSGIQAETQYF. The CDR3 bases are TGTGCCAGCAGCGGAATCCAAGCGGAGACCCAGTACTTC.

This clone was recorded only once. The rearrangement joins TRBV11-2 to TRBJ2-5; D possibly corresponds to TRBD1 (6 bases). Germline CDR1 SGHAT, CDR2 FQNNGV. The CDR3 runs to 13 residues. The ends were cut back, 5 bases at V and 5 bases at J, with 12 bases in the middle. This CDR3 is CASSTRGVETQYF. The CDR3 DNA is TGTGCCAGCAGCACCAGGGGCGTGGAGACCCAGTACTTC.

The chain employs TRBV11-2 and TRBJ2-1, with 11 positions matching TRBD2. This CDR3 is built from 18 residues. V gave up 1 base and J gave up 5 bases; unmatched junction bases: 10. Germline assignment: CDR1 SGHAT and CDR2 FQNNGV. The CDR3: CASSLGVAGGYQDNEQFF. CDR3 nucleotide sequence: TGTGCCAGCAGCTTAGGTGTAGCGGGGGGGTATCAGGACAATGAGCAGTTCTTC.

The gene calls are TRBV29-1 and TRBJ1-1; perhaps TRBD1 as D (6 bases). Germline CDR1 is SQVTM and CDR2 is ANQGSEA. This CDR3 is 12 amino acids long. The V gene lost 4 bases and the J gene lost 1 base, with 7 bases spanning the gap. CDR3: CSVVGQNTEAFF. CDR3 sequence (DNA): TGCAGCGTTGTGGGACAGAACACTGAAGCTTTCTTT.

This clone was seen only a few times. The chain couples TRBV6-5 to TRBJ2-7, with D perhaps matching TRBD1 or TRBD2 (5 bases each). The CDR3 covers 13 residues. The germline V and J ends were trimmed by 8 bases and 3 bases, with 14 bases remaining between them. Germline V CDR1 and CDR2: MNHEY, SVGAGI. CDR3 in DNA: TGTGCCAGCCACTGGGGGATGGGCTACGAGCAGTACTTC. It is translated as CASHWGMGYEQYF.

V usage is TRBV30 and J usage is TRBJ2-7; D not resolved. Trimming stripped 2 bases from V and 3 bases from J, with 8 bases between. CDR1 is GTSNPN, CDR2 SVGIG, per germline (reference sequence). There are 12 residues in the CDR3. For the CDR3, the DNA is TGTGCCTGGAGTAACGGAGACTACGAGCAGTACTTC. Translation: CAWSNGDYEQYF.

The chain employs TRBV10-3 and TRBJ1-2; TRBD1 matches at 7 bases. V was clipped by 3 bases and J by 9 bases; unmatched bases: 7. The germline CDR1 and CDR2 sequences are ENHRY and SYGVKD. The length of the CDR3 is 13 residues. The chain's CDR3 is CAISDPQTGSYTF. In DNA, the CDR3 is TGTGCCATCAGTGACCCCCAGACAGGGAGCTACACCTTC.

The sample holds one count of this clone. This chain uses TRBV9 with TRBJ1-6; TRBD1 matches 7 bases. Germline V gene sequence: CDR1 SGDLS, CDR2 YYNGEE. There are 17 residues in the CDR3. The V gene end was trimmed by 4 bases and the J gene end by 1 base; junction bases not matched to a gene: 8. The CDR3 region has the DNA TGTGCCAGCAGCCCCTCCAGGGGGTCTTCCTATAATTCACCCCTCCACTTT. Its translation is CASSPSRGSSYNSPLHF.

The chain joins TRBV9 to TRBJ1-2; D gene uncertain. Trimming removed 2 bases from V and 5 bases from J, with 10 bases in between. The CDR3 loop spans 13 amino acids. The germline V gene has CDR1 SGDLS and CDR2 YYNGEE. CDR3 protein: CASSVREGYGYTF. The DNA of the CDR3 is TGTGCCAGCAGCGTGAGAGAAGGGTATGGCTACACCTTC.